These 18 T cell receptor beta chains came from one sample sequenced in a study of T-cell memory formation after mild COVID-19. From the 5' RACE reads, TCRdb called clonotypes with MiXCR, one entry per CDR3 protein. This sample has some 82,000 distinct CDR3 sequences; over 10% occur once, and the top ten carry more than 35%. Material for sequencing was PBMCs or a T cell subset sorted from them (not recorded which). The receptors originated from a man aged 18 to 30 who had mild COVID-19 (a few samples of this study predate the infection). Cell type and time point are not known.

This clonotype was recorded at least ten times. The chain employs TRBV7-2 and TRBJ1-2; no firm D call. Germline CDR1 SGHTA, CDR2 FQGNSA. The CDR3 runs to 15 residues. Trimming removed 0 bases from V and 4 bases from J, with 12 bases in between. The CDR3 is CASSLASPDPYGYTF. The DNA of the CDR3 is TGTGCCAGCAGCTTAGCGAGTCCAGACCCCTATGGCTACACCTTC.

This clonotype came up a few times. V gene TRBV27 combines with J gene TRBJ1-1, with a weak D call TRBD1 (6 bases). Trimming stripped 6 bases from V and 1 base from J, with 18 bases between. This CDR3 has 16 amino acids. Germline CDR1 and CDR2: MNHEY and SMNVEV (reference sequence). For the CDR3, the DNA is TGTGCCAGCAGCCCCTCCCGCCGGGACAAGAACACTGAAGCTTTCTTT. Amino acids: CASSPSRRDKNTEAFF.

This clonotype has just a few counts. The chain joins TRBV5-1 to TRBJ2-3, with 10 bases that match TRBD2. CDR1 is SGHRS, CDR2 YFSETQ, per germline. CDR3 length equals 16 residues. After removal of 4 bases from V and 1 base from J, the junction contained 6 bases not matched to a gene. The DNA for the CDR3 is TGCGCCAGCAGCCCAACTAGCGGGGAGGGCACAGATACGCAGTATTTT. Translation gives CASSPTSGEGTDTQYF.

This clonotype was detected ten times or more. For the CDR3, the DNA is TGTGCCAGCAGTCCTCGTTGGGCAGGAGAAACAAATGAAAAACTGTTTTTT. It encodes CASSPRWAGETNEKLFF. This rearrangement joins TRBV6-5 to TRBJ1-4; D not certain. The ends were cut back, 5 bases at V and 5 bases at J, with 21 bases in the middle. The CDR3 covers 17 residues. Looked up from germline, CDR1 is MNHEY and CDR2 is SVGAGI.

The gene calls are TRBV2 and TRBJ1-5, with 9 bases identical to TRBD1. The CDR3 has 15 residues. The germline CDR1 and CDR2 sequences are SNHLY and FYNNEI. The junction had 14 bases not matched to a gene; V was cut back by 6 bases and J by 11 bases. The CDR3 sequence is CASSDTGGGLWAQHF. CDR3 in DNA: TGTGCCAGCAGCGACACAGGGGGCGGATTGTGGGCCCAGCATTTT.

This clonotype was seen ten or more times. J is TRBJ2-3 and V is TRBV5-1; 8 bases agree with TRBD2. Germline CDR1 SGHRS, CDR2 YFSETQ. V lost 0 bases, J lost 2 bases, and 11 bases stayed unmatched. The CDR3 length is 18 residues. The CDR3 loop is CASSLVGVFGGDTDTQYF. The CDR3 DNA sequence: TGCGCCAGCAGCTTGGTCGGGGTCTTCGGGGGGGACACAGATACGCAGTATTTT.

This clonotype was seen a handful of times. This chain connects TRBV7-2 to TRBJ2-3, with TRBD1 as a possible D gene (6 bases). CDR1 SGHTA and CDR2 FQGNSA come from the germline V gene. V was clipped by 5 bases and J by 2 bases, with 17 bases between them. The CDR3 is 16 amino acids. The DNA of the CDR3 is TGTGCCAGCAGCCTGCCGGGACACCCTAACACAGATACGCAGTATTTT. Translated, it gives CASSLPGHPNTDTQYF.

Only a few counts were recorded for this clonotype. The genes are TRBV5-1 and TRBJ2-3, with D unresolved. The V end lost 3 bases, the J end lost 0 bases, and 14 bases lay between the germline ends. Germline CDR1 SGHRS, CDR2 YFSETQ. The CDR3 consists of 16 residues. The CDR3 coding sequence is TGCGCCAGCAGCTCAACACGGATTTCTAGCACAGATACGCAGTATTTT. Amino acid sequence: CASSSTRISSTDTQYF.

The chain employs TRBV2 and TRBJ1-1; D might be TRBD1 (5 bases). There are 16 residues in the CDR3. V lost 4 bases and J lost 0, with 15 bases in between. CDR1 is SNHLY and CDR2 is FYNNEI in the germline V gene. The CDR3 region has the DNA TGTGCCAGCAGTGTGAGGTCAGGGAGGATGAACACTGAAGCTTTCTTT. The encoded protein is CASSVRSGRMNTEAFF.

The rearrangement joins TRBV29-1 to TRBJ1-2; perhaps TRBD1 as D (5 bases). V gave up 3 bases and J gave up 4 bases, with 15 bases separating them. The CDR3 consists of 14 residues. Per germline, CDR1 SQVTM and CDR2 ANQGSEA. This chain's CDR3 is CSVDGVGELYGYTF. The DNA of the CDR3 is TGCAGCGTTGACGGGGTGGGGGAGCTCTATGGCTACACCTTC. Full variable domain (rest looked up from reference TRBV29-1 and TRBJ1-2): SAVISQKPSRDICQRGTSLTIQCQVDSQVTMMFWYRQQPGQSLTLIATANQGSEATYESGFVIDKFPISRPNLTFSTLTVSNMSPEDSSIYLCSVDGVGELYGYTFGSGTRLTVV.

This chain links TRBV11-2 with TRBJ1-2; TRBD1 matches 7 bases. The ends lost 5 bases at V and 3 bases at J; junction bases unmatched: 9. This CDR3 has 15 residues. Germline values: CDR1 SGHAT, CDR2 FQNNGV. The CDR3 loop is CASSPPGQPHYGYTF. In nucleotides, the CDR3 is TGTGCCAGCAGCCCACCGGGACAGCCTCACTATGGCTACACCTTC. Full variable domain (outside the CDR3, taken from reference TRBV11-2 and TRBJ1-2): EAGVAQSPRYKIIEKRQSVAFWCNPISGHATLYWYQQILGQGPKLLIQFQNNGVVDDSQLPKDRFSAERLKGVDSTLKIQPAKLEDSAVYLCASSPPGQPHYGYTFGSGTRLTVV.

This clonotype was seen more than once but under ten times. CDR3 nucleotide sequence: TGTGCCAGCAGCTTAGAATCGACGGAAAACATTCAGTACTTC. Protein product: CASSLESTENIQYF. V is TRBV7-9 and J is TRBJ2-4; D unresolved. Trimming removed 1 base at V and 5 bases at J, with 9 bases between. This CDR3 is 14 amino acids long. CDR1 is SEHNR and CDR2 is FQNEAQ in the germline V gene (reference sequence). Full variable domain (missing parts from reference TRBV7-9 and TRBJ2-4): DTGVSQNPRHKITKRGQNVTFRCDPISEHNRLYWYRQTLGQGPEFLTYFQNEAQLEKSRLLSDRFSAERPKGSFSTLEIQRTEQGDSAMYLCASSLESTENIQYFGAGTRLSVL.

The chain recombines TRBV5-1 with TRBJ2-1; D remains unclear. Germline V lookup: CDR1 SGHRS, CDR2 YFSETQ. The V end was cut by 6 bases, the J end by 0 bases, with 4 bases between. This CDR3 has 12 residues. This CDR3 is CASTISYNEQFF. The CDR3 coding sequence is TGCGCCAGCACTATCTCCTACAATGAGCAGTTCTTC.

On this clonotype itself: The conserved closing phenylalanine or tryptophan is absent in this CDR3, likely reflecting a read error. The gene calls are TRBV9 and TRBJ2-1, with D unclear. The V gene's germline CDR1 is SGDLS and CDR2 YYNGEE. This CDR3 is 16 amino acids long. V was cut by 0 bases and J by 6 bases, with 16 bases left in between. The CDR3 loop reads CASSVGGGKDLNEQFL. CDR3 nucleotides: TGTGCCAGCAGCGTAGGAGGTGGAAAGGATCTCAATGAGCAGTTCCTC.

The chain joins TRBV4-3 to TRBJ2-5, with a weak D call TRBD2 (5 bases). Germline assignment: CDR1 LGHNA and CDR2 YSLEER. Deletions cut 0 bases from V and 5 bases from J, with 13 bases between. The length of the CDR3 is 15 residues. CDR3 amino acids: CASSQERAGEETQYF. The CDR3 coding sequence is TGCGCCAGCAGCCAAGAGAGGGCAGGCGAGGAGACCCAGTACTTC.

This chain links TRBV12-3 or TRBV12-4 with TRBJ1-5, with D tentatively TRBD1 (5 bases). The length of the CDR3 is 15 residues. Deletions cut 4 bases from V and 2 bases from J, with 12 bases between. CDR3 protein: CASSWRGGGNQPQHF. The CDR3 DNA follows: TGTGCCAGCAGTTGGAGGGGAGGCGGCAATCAGCCCCAGCATTTT.

CDR3 in amino acids: CASSQDRGRDEQYF. DNA for the CDR3: TGCGCCAGCAGCCAGGACAGGGGGCGCGACGAGCAGTACTTC. This chain connects TRBV4-3 to TRBJ2-7; 11 bases match TRBD1. The CDR3 length is 14 residues. Germline values: CDR1 LGHNA, CDR2 YSLEER. V shed 3 bases and J 5 bases; nucleotides not matched to a gene: 3.

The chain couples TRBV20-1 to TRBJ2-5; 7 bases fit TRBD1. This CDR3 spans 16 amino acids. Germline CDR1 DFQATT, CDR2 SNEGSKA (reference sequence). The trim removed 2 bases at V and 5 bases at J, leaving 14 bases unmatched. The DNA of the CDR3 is TGCAGTGCTAGAACCCACGGAACAGGGGATTTGGAGACCCAGTACTTC. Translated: CSARTHGTGDLETQYF.